What follows describes a single T cell receptor (beta chain). Profiled with immunoSEQ multiplex PCR; TCRdb holds only in-frame clones, not every one. The data contain roughly 34,000 clones, 80% to 85% of them singletons. This CDR3 is built from 17 residues. V was pared by 4 bases and J by 5 bases, with 8 bases of the junction left unmatched. Germline loops: CDR1 SGHNT, CDR2 YYREEE (reference sequence). The sample originates from a study of OX40 agonist ivuxolimab in advanced cancers. This TCR was recovered from an adult with an advanced solid tumor such as melanoma, head and neck, liver or kidney cancer. The rearrangement joins TRBV5-4 to TRBJ2-2; 13 bases agree with TRBD2. The sample in question was CD4+ or CD8+ T cells sorted from blood, obtained in a trial of the OX40 agonist ivuxolimab. CDR3: CASSLGLAGVGTGELFF. The CDR3 nucleotides are TGTGCCAGCAGCCTCGGACTAGCGGGAGTTGGAACCGGGGAGCTGTTTTTT.